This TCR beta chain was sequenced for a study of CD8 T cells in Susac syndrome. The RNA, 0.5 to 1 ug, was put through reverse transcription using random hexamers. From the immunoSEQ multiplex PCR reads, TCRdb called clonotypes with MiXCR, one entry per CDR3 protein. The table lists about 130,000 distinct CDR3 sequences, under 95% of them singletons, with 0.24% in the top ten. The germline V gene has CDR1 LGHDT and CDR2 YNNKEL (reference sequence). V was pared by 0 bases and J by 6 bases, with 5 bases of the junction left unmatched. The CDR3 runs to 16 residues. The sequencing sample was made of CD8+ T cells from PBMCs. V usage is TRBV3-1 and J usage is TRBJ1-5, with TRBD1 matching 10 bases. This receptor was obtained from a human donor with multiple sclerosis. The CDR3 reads CASSQDIGQGGQPQHF. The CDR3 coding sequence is TGTGCCAGCAGCCAAGATATTGGACAGGGGGGTCAGCCCCAGCATTTT. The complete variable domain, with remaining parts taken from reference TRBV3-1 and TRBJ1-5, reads DTAVSQTPKYLVTQMGNDKSIKCEQNLGHDTMYWYKQDSKKFLKIMFSYNNKELIINETVPNRFSPKSPDKAHLNLHINSLELGDSAVYFCASSQDIGQGGQPQHFGDGTRLSIL.